These 11 T cell receptor beta chains were sequenced from one sample in a study of CD8+ T cells in alopecia areata. Extraction of RNA preceded its reverse transcription into cDNA, which served as the sequencing template. Profiling relied on immunoSEQ multiplex PCR, and the TCRdb table lists in-frame clones only, not all of them. The table lists about 300,000 clones, more than 45% of them singletons. Treatment here: oral pan-JAK inhibitor, 5-10 mg twice daily. Material: CD4+ T cells sorted from blood, obtained at week 24, from a patient treated with tofacitinib. The receptors derive from a human donor with alopecia areata.

The J gene is TRBJ2-4, the V gene TRBV4-2, with 7 bases matching TRBD2. The CDR3 sequence is 13 residues long. CDR1 and CDR2 from the germline V gene are LGHNA and YNFKEQ. Trimming cost V 4 bases and J 9 bases; bases outside gene matches: 6. The CDR3 nucleotides read TGTGCCAGCAGCCCACGGGAGGAGAGCATTCAGTACTTC. This translates into CASSPREESIQYF.

This chain connects TRBV5-1 to TRBJ2-5; the D gene is possibly TRBD2 (5 bases). This CDR3 region has 13 residues. Deletions cut 4 bases from V and 3 bases from J, with 10 bases between. The germline V gene has CDR1 SGHRS and CDR2 YFSETQ. The CDR3 region has the DNA TGCGCCAGCAGCCCGGGGATTGAAGAGACCCAGTACTTC. It translates to CASSPGIEETQYF.

The gene calls are TRBV2 and TRBJ2-4; 7 bases map to TRBD2. CDR1 and CDR2 (germline): SNHLY, FYNNEI. The CDR3 consists of 16 residues. J gave up 7 bases and V 8 bases, and 17 bases lay outside the gene matches. The CDR3 region has the DNA TGTGCCAGCCTAGTTTGGGGGGGACCCGCGAGCAACATTCAGTACTTC. Translating it yields CASLVWGGPASNIQYF.

Concerning this clone: Other DNA sequences in this sample translate to the same CDR3. This chain uses TRBV15 with TRBJ2-7; a possible D gene is TRBD1 (5 bases). The V end was cut by 4 bases, the J end by 0 bases, with 10 bases between. The CDR3 spans 14 residues. Germline loops: CDR1 LNHNV, CDR2 YYDKDF (reference sequence). CDR3 sequence (DNA): TGTGCCACCAGCACAGACAGAGCCTCCTACGAGCAGTACTTC. Its protein is CATSTDRASYEQYF.

This clone was detected a few times. The J gene is TRBJ1-1, the V gene TRBV10-3; D not resolved. Deletions cut 7 bases from V and 6 bases from J, with 18 bases between. Germline assignment: CDR1 ENHRY and CDR2 SYGVKD. The CDR3 length is 14 residues. As DNA, the CDR3 is TGTGCCATCACCCGAAGCGCTTTCGAAGCTGAAGCTTTCTTT. Its translation: CAITRSAFEAEAFF.

The V and J genes are TRBV7-9 and TRBJ2-7, with 7 bases identical to TRBD2. The V gene end was trimmed by 1 base and the J gene end by 3 bases; junction bases not matched to a gene: 9. In germline, CDR1 is SEHNR, CDR2 FQNEAQ (reference sequence). This CDR3 has 16 residues. CDR3 region: CASSLDGTNRGYEQYF. The CDR3 DNA is TGTGCCAGCAGCTTAGACGGGACTAACCGCGGCTACGAGCAGTACTTC.

This chain joins TRBV25-1 and TRBJ2-1; 7 bases map to TRBD2. V trimming: 2 bases; J trimming: 2 bases; junction bases outside the gene matches: 12. The V gene's germline CDR1 is MGHDK and CDR2 SYGVNS. The CDR3 loop spans 18 amino acids. In DNA form, the CDR3 reads TGTGCCAGCAGTGAAACATCGGGGGGATCTTTCACCTACAATGAGCAGTTCTTC. Encoded protein: CASSETSGGSFTYNEQFF.

The sample holds one count of this clone. The V and J genes are TRBV29-1 and TRBJ2-3; TRBD1 matches 7 bases. This CDR3 has 13 amino acids. Germline-derived CDR1 and CDR2 are SQVTM and ANQGSEA. CDR3 in DNA: TGCGGCACCCTGACAGGGATAACAGATACGCAGTATTTT. Residues: CGTLTGITDTQYF.

A few counts support this clone. This chain uses TRBV7-9 with TRBJ1-2; 7 nucleotides agree with TRBD1. V was pared by 4 bases and J by 8 bases, with 13 bases of the junction left unmatched. The CDR3 consists of 15 residues. Germline V CDR1 and CDR2: SEHNR, FQNEAQ (reference sequence). CDR3 sequence reads: CASSSPRTGLRGYTF. For the CDR3, the DNA is TGTGCCAGCAGCTCCCCTCGGACAGGTTTGAGGGGCTACACCTTC.

This clone was detected a few times. The genes are TRBV11-3 and TRBJ2-3; TRBD2 might be the D (7 bases). This CDR3 region has 14 residues. Germline CDR1 is SGHNT and CDR2 is YENEEA. V lost 5 bases to trimming and J lost 0 bases, with 9 bases between them. The CDR3 DNA reads as TGTGCCAGCAGCGCGGGGGCTAGCACAGATACGCAGTATTTT. Translating gives CASSAGASTDTQYF.

The chain joins TRBV30 to TRBJ1-2; D gene ambiguous. This CDR3 comprises 12 residues. CDR1 and CDR2 (germline): GTSNPN, SVGIG (reference sequence). The V end lost 5 bases, the J end lost 5 bases, and 12 bases lay between the germline ends. CDR3 loop: CAWVGTTYGYTF. Here the CDR3 DNA reads TGTGCCTGGGTGGGAACCACGTATGGCTACACCTTC.